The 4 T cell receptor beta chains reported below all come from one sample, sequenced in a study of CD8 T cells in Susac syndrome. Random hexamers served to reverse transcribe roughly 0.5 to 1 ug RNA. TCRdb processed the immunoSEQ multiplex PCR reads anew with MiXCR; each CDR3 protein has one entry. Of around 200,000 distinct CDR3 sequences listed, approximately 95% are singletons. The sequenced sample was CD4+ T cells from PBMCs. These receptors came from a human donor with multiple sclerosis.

The CDR3 nucleotides read TGTGCCAGCATCCCAACCGGCACAGATACGCAGTATTTT. It yields the protein CASIPTGTDTQYF. V gene TRBV6-6 combines with J gene TRBJ2-3; the D is unclear. The V gene's germline CDR1 is MNHNY and CDR2 SVGAGI (reference sequence). Deletions cut 7 bases from V and 1 base from J, with 9 bases between. The CDR3 sequence is 13 residues long.

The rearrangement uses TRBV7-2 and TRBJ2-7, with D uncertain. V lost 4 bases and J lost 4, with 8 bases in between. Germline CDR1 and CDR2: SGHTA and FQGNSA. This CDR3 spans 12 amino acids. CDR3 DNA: TGTGCCAGCAGCTCCGACCCGTACGAGCAGTACGTC. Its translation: CASSSDPYEQYV.

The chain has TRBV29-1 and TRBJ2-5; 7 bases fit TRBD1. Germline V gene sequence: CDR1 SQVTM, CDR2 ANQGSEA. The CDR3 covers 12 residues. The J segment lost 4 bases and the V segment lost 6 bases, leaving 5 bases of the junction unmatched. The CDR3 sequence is CSVYRQGETQYF. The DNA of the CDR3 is TGCAGCGTATATCGACAGGGAGAGACCCAGTACTTC.

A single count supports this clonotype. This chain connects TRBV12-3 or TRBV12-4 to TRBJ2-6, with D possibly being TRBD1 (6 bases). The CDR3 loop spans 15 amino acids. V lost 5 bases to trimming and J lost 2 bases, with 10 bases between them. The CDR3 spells CASSPGVTGANVLTF. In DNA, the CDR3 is TGTGCCAGCAGTCCAGGGGTCACTGGGGCCAACGTCCTGACTTTC.